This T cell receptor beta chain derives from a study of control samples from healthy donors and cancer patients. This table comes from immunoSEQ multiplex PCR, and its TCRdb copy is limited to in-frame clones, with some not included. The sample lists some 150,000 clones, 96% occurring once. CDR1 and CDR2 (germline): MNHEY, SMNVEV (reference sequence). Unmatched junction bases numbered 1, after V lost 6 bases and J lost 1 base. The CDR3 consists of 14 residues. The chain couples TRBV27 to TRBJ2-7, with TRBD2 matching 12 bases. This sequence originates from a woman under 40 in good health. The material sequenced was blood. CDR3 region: CASRGTSGSYEQYF. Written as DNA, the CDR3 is TGTGCCAGCAGGGGGACTAGCGGGTCCTACGAGCAGTACTTC.